The sequence of this T cell receptor (beta chain) was determined in a study of identifying expanded T cells in peripheral blood. Study-wide results and limits: Roughly two-week clone count variance significantly increased as total template count grew. Technical replicates showed around 1.2 changed clones; two weeks 15 to 20; four weeks 19.

No infections or other immune events were documented during collection. Only in-frame clones appear in the TCRdb table, and some are missing; sequencing was by immunoSEQ multiplex PCR. The sample includes 120,000 or so clones, about 80% seen only once; the top ten take 3% to 3.5%. CDR1 KGHSH and CDR2 LQKENI come from the germline V gene. J gave up 6 bases and V 3 bases, and 7 bases lay outside the gene matches. This CDR3 is 14 amino acids long. With regard to this clone: What it recognizes is unknown.

This clonotype originated in a person aged 18-70 years in good health. Material for sequencing was blood. V and J are TRBV18 and TRBJ2-7; 8 nucleotides line up with TRBD1. The CDR3 is CASSPAGQALEQYF. The CDR3 coding sequence is TGTGCCAGCTCACCCGCGGGACAGGCTCTCGAGCAGTACTTC. Using reference TRBV18 and TRBJ2-7 for the parts outside the CDR3, the full variable domain is NAGVMQNPRHLVRRRGQEARLRCSPMKGHSHVYWYRQLPEEGLKFMVYLQKENIIDESGMPKERFSAEFPKEGPSILRIQQVVRGDSAAYFCASSPAGQALEQYFGPGTRLTVT.